This T cell receptor (beta chain) was sequenced in a study of blood T cell repertoires in COVID-19. TCRdb's copy holds only in-frame clones and misses some; the assay was immunoSEQ multiplex PCR. This table holds about 390,000 clones, roughly 89% found once. The study recruited people aged about 18 to 95 years across approximately 24 US areas. Recovered participants had two consecutive negative NP/OP PCR tests, healthcare professional clearance, or symptom resolution. The TCR was taken from a woman between 50 and 59 years old who had recovered from COVID-19. Sequences were obtained from PBMCs or T cells enriched from blood (not recorded which).

The CDR3 region is CASSQNRGLADTQYF. The CDR3 coding sequence is TGCGCCAGCAGCCAGAACCGGGGTCTGGCAGATACGCAGTATTTT. This chain links TRBV4-3 with TRBJ2-3; perhaps TRBD2 as D (5 bases). The CDR3 has 15 residues. CDR1 and CDR2 from the germline V gene are LGHNA and YSLEER. Trimming stripped 3 bases from V and 4 bases from J, with 14 bases between.